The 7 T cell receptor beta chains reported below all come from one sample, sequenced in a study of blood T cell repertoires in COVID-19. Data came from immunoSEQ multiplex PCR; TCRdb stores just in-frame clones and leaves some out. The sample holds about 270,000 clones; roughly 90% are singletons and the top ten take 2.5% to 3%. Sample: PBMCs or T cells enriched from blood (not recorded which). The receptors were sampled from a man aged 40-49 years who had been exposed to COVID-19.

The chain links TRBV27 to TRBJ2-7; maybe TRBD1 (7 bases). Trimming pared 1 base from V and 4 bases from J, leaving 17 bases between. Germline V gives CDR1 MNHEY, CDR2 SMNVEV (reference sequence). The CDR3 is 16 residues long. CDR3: CASSLFPGGNSYEQYF. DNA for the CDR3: TGTGCCAGCAGTTTATTTCCAGGGGGGAATTCTTACGAGCAGTACTTC.

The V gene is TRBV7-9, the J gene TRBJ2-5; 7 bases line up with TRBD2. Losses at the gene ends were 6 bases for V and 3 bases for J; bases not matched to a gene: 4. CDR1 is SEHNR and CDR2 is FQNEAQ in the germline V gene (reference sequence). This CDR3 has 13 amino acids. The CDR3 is CASRRTSEETQYF. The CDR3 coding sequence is TGTGCCAGCAGAAGGACTAGTGAAGAGACCCAGTACTTC.

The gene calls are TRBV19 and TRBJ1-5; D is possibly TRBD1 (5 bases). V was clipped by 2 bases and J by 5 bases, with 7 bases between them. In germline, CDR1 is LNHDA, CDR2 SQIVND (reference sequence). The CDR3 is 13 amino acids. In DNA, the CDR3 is TGTGCCAGTAGTATAACACAGGATCAGCCCCAGCATTTT. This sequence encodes CASSITQDQPQHF.

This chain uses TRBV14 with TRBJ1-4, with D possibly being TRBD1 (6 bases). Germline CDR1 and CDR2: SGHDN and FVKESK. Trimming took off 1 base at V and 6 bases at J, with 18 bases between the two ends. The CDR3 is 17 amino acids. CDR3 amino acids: CASSQGGQSLAYEKLFF. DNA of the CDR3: TGTGCCAGCAGCCAAGGTGGACAGTCTCTAGCTTATGAAAAACTGTTTTTT.

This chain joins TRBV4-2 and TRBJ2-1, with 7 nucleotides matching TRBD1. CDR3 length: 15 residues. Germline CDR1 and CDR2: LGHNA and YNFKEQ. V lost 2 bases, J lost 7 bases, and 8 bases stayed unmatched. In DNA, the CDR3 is TGTGCCAGCAGCCAATCGTGGACAGGTTTAAATGAGCAGTTCTTC. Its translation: CASSQSWTGLNEQFF.

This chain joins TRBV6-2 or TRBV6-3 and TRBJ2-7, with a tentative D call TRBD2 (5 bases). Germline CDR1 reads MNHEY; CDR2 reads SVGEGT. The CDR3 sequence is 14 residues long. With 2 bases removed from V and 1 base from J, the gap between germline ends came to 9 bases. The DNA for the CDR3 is TGTGCCAGCAGTTACGGAGGATTTTCCTACGAGCAGTACTTC. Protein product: CASSYGGFSYEQYF.

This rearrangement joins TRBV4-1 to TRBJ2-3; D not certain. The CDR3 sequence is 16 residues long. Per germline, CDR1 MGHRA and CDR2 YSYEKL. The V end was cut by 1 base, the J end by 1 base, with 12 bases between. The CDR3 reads CASSQVPQAGTDTQYF. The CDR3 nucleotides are TGCGCCAGCAGCCAAGTGCCCCAGGCAGGCACAGATACGCAGTATTTT.